Detailed here is one TCR beta chain. No antigen is known for it. This sample was taken from a study of T cell responses to AZD1222 COVID-19 vaccine. The study's findings and limits: Repertoires were obtained solely post-peak T cell response.

TCRdb's table, derived via immunoSEQ multiplex PCR, lists solely in-frame clones and lacks some. The repertoire includes approximately 220,000 clones, about 93% of them detected once, and around 1% sits in the top ten. CDR3 size: 15 residues. The germline V gene encodes CDR1 SGHNT and CDR2 YYREEE (reference sequence). V gave up 4 bases and J gave up 3 bases; unmatched junction bases: 7. The TCR sequence derives from an adult in good health. The specimen comprised peripheral blood, sampled on day 0 of MenACWY control vaccination. The genes are TRBV5-4 and TRBJ2-3, with 8 bases that match TRBD2. CDR3 region: CASSPGGGVTDTQYF. CDR3 nucleotide sequence: TGTGCCAGCAGCCCGGGGGGGGGTGTGACAGATACGCAGTATTTT.